This T cell receptor (beta chain) was observed in a study of blood T cell repertoires in COVID-19. Study details: Donors in the United States, Italy and Spain gave samples during acute or convalescent COVID-19.

TCRdb's table, derived via immunoSEQ multiplex PCR, lists solely in-frame clones and lacks some. Of under 15,000 clones listed, around nine tenths were seen once; the top ten hold under 30%. The source is a woman in her 70s with active COVID-19. Specimen: peripheral blood.

CDR3 residues: CASKEWSSGNEQFF. DNA for the CDR3: TGTGCCAGCAAGGAGTGGAGTAGCGGGAATGAGCAGTTCTTC. This chain uses TRBV2 with TRBJ2-1, with 7 bases fitting TRBD2. Per germline, CDR1 SNHLY and CDR2 FYNNEI. V shed 7 bases, J shed 7 bases, and the junction held 10 bases outside the gene matches. CDR3 size: 14 residues.